These 8 T cell receptor beta chains share one sample of origin, sequenced in a study of human T cells and chemical hapten exposure (dated by TCRdb to the early 2020s). Taken with the paper, the label for time point translates to: pre-sensitization, week 0. What the treatment or condition label conveys for this sample: therapeutic diphenylcyclopropenone sensitization with weekly scalp DPC. The method was RACE. Instrument used: NextSeq 500. TCRdb handled the public reads itself, with Q25 trimming in fastp and clone calling in MiXCR, and kept productive beta chains. Rows are combined by CDR3 protein, so each entry shows the most common genes and DNA. In all, the sample holds more than 250,000 distinct CDR3 sequences, and approximately 7.5% of those were seen once. The ten largest clonotypes hold more than 0.95% of the sample. The source was whole blood, collected in connection with sensitization to the hapten diphenylcyclopropenone (DPC). Receptor source: a man younger than 30 with alopecia areata. Some clones in this sample may be carry-over from other donors' samples.

CDR3 amino acids: CASSPVRGTTEAFF. CDR3 coding DNA: TGTGCCAGCAGTCCTGTGAGGGGGACCACTGAAGCTTTCTTT. J is TRBJ1-1 and V is TRBV6-6, with D perhaps matching TRBD1 (6 bases). The CDR3 has 14 amino acids. Germline CDR1 and CDR2: MNHNY and SVGAGI (reference sequence). V shed 5 bases and J shed 4 bases, with 14 bases lying between them.

This clonotype was seen more than once but under ten times. V and J are TRBV7-8 and TRBJ2-1; weak D call: TRBD2 (5 bases). The CDR3 contains 15 residues. Trimming stripped 1 base from V and 8 bases from J, with 15 bases between. Per germline, CDR1 SGHVS and CDR2 FQNEAQ. CDR3 sequence: CASSLVVSISDEQFF. The CDR3 DNA reads TGTGCCAGCAGCTTAGTGGTTTCTATTAGCGATGAGCAGTTCTTC. Complete variable domain (other parts from reference TRBV7-8 and TRBJ2-1): GAGVSQSPRYKVAKRGQDVALRCDPISGHVSLFWYQQALGQGPEFLTYFQNEAQLDKSGLPSDRFFAERPEGSVSTLKIQRTQQEDSAVYLCASSLVVSISDEQFFGPGTRLTVL.

The sample holds a few counts of this clonotype. The genes are TRBV12-3 or TRBV12-4 and TRBJ2-1; 9 bases align to TRBD2. With V trimmed by 6 bases and J by 7 bases, 16 bases remained unmatched. This CDR3 has 17 amino acids. The CDR3 sequence: CASRPAASGAAGNEQFF. The CDR3 coding sequence is TGTGCCAGCAGGCCCGCGGCTAGCGGGGCCGCAGGGAATGAGCAGTTCTTC.

This clonotype was seen more than once but under ten times. The V call is TRBV11-2, the J call TRBJ2-1; D remains unclear. This CDR3 has 12 residues. Germline V CDR1 and CDR2: SGHAT, FQNNGV. V lost 5 bases and J lost 8, with 10 bases in between. This CDR3 reads CASSPGSDEQFF. The CDR3 DNA reads as TGTGCCAGCAGCCCAGGCAGTGATGAGCAGTTCTTC.

The J gene is TRBJ2-1, the V gene TRBV20-1; no firm D call. Trimming cost V 3 bases and J 5 bases, with 17 bases left between them. Per germline, CDR1 DFQATT and CDR2 SNEGSKA (reference sequence). The CDR3 extends over 15 amino acids. The CDR3 sequence is CSASTRPPRDNEQFF. The CDR3 coding sequence is TGCAGTGCTAGTACTCGCCCCCCCCGAGACAATGAGCAGTTCTTC.

This clonotype showed up many times. The chain recombines TRBV24-1 with TRBJ2-7, with D unresolved. V lost 2 bases and J lost 5, with 15 bases in between. Per the germline V gene, CDR1 is KGHDR and CDR2 is SFDVKD. CDR3 length: 15 amino acids. CDR3 protein: CATSDSAYPPDEQYF. CDR3 in DNA: TGTGCCACCAGTGATTCGGCCTACCCCCCCGACGAGCAGTACTTC.

In its sample, this clonotype was seen many times. This CDR3 is CASSLPRGSGNTIYF. The CDR3 region has the DNA TGTGCCAGCAGTTTACCTCGGGGCTCTGGAAACACCATATATTTT. The chain is built from TRBV12-3 or TRBV12-4 and TRBJ1-3, with D hard to call. V was pared by 2 bases and J by 0 bases, with 8 bases between. This CDR3 contains 15 residues.

This chain links TRBV12-3 or TRBV12-4 with TRBJ2-5; TRBD2 agrees at 7 bases. Germline trimming cut 8 bases from V and 5 bases from J; bases unmatched to any gene: 8. The CDR3 extends over 13 amino acids. The CDR3 here is CASGPGGGETQYF. CDR3 in DNA: TGTGCCAGCGGACCGGGGGGAGGGGAGACCCAGTACTTC.